This T cell receptor (beta chain) is from a study of shared clonotypes between healthy human individuals. From germline, CDR1 is SGDLS and CDR2 YYNGEE. This CDR3 spans 16 amino acids. As to this clone: Its antigen is unknown. The junction differs from germline at one of its ends, possibly a read error.

Generated by immunoSEQ multiplex PCR, the TCRdb table keeps only in-frame clones and is missing some. Found here are approximately 1.5 million clones, 98% of them singletons; the top ten hold over 0.3%. Study-wide results and limits: Genetic and exposure-history diversity was limited by the small donor number. Sorted-subset sequencing, rarefaction showed, was incomplete despite large depth.

CD45RA+ naive and CD45RA-negative memory subsets were separated from CD4+ cells. The specimen sequenced was naive CD4+ T cells sorted from blood. Subset indicated: CD45RA+ positively selected. The clonotype comes from a man younger than 40 in good health. The V gene is TRBV9, the J gene TRBJ1-1; D might be TRBD1 (5 bases). The CDR3 DNA follows: TGTGCCCGCAGCGTAGCGGGGGGGGTCGGGAACACTGAAGCTTTCTTT. It encodes CARSVAGGVGNTEAFF.